These 17 T cell receptor beta chains were all obtained from the same sample, sequenced in a study of cytomegalovirus exposure and HLA in healthy donors. The primer mix had 60 Vbeta and 13 Jbeta primers. The assay was immunoSEQ multiplex PCR, and TCRdb's table has in-frame clones only and misses some. The table includes around 140,000 clones, approximately 79% detected once. Sequencing was performed on PBMCs. These receptors came from a male donor in good health and CMV-seronegative.

The chain is built from TRBV5-4 and TRBJ2-1; TRBD2 matches at 8 bases. The V gene end was trimmed by 4 bases and the J gene end by 3 bases; junction bases not matched to a gene: 6. Germline-derived CDR1 and CDR2 are SGHNT and YYREEE (reference sequence). The CDR3 is 15 residues long. The DNA for the CDR3 is TGTGCCAGCAGCCCTAACGGGGGGGGCTACAATGAGCAGTTCTTC. Translation: CASSPNGGGYNEQFF.

In this sample, this clone turned up a few times. V gene TRBV29-1 combines with J gene TRBJ2-1; 7 bases are shared with TRBD1. V trimming: 4 bases; J trimming: 7 bases; junction bases outside the gene matches: 4. The CDR3 is 12 amino acids. Germline V gene data show CDR1 as SQVTM and CDR2 as ANQGSEA. The CDR3 reads CSVGQGENEQFF. For the CDR3, the DNA is TGCAGCGTTGGGCAGGGGGAGAATGAGCAGTTCTTC.

J is TRBJ1-2 and V is TRBV7-8, with 11 positions matching TRBD1. The CDR3 extends over 15 amino acids. In germline, CDR1 is SGHVS, CDR2 FQNEAQ. V shed 1 base and J 5 bases; nucleotides not matched to a gene: 3. CDR3 coding DNA: TGTGCCAGCAGCTTAGGCCGGGACAGGGGGTATGGCTACACCTTC. Translated, it gives CASSLGRDRGYGYTF.

The J gene is TRBJ2-1, the V gene TRBV7-3; possible D gene TRBD2, 5 bases. Germline lookup yields CDR1 SGHTA and CDR2 FQGTGA. Trimming removed 5 bases at V and 5 bases at J, with 28 bases between. This CDR3 has 19 residues. CDR3 region: CASSTPRAGFASKNNEQFF. CDR3 bases: TGTGCCAGCAGCACCCCGCGGGCCGGTTTTGCGTCCAAAAACAATGAGCAGTTCTTC.

This clone occurred a few times. This sequence joins TRBV9 and TRBJ1-4; perhaps TRBD1 as D (5 bases). This CDR3 has 12 residues. V lost 0 bases, J lost 10 bases, and 7 bases lay in between. Germline V gene lookup returns CDR1 SGDLS and CDR2 YYNGEE. CDR3 amino acids: CASSVEQGKLFF. The CDR3 nucleotides read TGTGCCAGCAGCGTAGAGCAGGGAAAACTGTTTTTT.

The chain is built from TRBV27 and TRBJ2-5; 7 bases map to TRBD1. The germline CDR1 and CDR2 sequences are MNHEY and SMNVEV (reference sequence). V lost 5 bases and J lost 5; bases outside the gene matches: 8. There are 14 residues in the CDR3. The CDR3 loop reads CASSVRQGWETQYF. Written as DNA, the CDR3 is TGTGCCAGCAGTGTCCGACAGGGTTGGGAGACCCAGTACTTC.

The chain employs TRBV5-8 and TRBJ1-1, with no clear D. V shed 0 bases and J shed 1 base, with 4 bases lying between them. The germline V gene encodes CDR1 SGHTS and CDR2 YDEGEE. CDR3 length: 13 amino acids. CDR3 in amino acids: CASSLAGNTEAFF. The CDR3 DNA reads as TGTGCCAGCAGCTTGGCAGGGAACACTGAAGCTTTCTTT. The full variable domain, with the rest looked up from reference TRBV5-8 and TRBJ1-1, is EAGVTQSPTHLIKTRGQQATLRCSPISGHTSVYWYQQALGLGLQFLLWYDEGEERNRGNFPPRFSGRQFPNYSSELNVNALELEDSALYLCASSLAGNTEAFFGQGTRLTVV.

This sequence joins TRBV5-1 and TRBJ2-3; 9 bases agree with TRBD2. Per germline, CDR1 SGHRS and CDR2 YFSETQ. The CDR3 consists of 17 residues. Trimming at V came to 2 bases and at J to 0 bases, leaving 7 bases not matched to a gene. The CDR3 DNA reads as TGCGCCAGCAGCTTATCCGGACTAGCGCCAAGCACAGATACGCAGTATTTT. As protein: CASSLSGLAPSTDTQYF.

The CDR3 reads CASRPGQGAHYGYTF. The DNA of the CDR3 is TGTGCCAGCAGACCCGGACAGGGGGCGCATTATGGCTACACCTTC. This chain joins TRBV6-4 and TRBJ1-2; 11 bases fit TRBD1. This CDR3 contains 15 residues. CDR1 and CDR2 from the germline V gene are MRHNA and SNTAGT. V was pared by 6 bases and J by 5 bases, with 8 bases of the junction left unmatched.

The chain joins TRBV7-2 to TRBJ1-1, with 10 bases that match TRBD1. The germline V gene has CDR1 SGHTA and CDR2 FQGNSA. The V segment lost 1 base and the J segment 4 bases; nucleotides outside the gene matches: 3. The CDR3 contains 15 residues. Here the CDR3 reads CASSLVGQGSTEAFF. The CDR3 nucleotides read TGTGCCAGCAGCTTAGTGGGACAGGGGTCCACTGAAGCTTTCTTT.

The rearrangement joins TRBV7-9 to TRBJ2-3; 14 nucleotides align to TRBD2. The length of the CDR3 is 17 residues. The J segment lost 4 bases and the V segment lost 1 base, leaving 4 bases of the junction unmatched. CDR1 is SEHNR, CDR2 FQNEAQ, per germline (reference sequence). CDR3 sequence reads: CASSLVGLAGGSDTQYF. The CDR3 DNA sequence: TGTGCCAGCAGCTTAGTTGGACTAGCGGGGGGTTCAGATACGCAGTATTTT.

The genes are TRBV5-1 and TRBJ2-7; the D gene is possibly TRBD1 (6 bases). Trimming left V 3 bases short and J 1 base short, with 11 bases between. Germline assignment: CDR1 SGHRS and CDR2 YFSETQ. The CDR3 contains 14 residues. This CDR3 reads CASSWWDTSYEQYF. DNA of the CDR3: TGCGCCAGCAGCTGGTGGGACACATCCTACGAGCAGTACTTC.

The V and J genes are TRBV5-1 and TRBJ2-5, with 10 bases matching TRBD2. The CDR3 has 15 amino acids. Trimming removed 0 bases from V and 7 bases from J; junction bases left unmatched: 6. Germline assignment: CDR1 SGHRS and CDR2 YFSETQ. The CDR3 DNA reads as TGCGCCAGCAGCTTGGATGAGCGGGAGGGAGGGACCCAGTACTTC. Translation: CASSLDEREGGTQYF.

The CDR3 sequence: CASSLAGGPTEAFF. CDR3 DNA: TGCGCCAGCAGCTTGGCGGGGGGACCCACTGAAGCTTTCTTT. The chain employs TRBV5-1 and TRBJ1-1, with D maybe TRBD1 (5 bases). Germline V CDR1 and CDR2: SGHRS, YFSETQ. With 0 bases removed from V and 4 bases from J, the gap between germline ends came to 10 bases. The CDR3 sequence is 14 residues long.

Only a few counts were recorded for this clone. The germline gene is not matched at one end of the junction; a read error may be the cause. This sequence joins TRBV6-1 and TRBJ1-4; weak D call: TRBD1 (6 bases). Per germline, CDR1 MNHNS and CDR2 SASEGT. CDR3 length: 14 amino acids. The CDR3 DNA reads as TGTGCCAGCAGTGGGACAGCAACGAATGAAAAACTGTTTTTT. Its translation is CASSGTATNEKLFF.

J is TRBJ2-7 and V is TRBV11-3, with a tentative D call TRBD2 (5 bases). Trimming cost V 5 bases and J 0 bases, with 11 bases left between them. The germline V gene encodes CDR1 SGHNT and CDR2 YENEEA. This CDR3 is 14 amino acids long. The CDR3 bases are TGTGCCAGCAGCCGCGGACTCAGCTCCTACGAGCAGTACTTC. It codes for CASSRGLSSYEQYF.

This chain links TRBV9 with TRBJ2-1; 16 bases align to TRBD2. Germline V lookup: CDR1 SGDLS, CDR2 YYNGEE. V dropped 0 bases and J dropped 8; count of bases not matched to a gene: 8. CDR3 size: 18 residues. The CDR3 spells CASSVGVGTSGGAHEQFF. The CDR3 DNA reads TGTGCCAGCAGCGTAGGTGTGGGGACTAGCGGGGGGGCCCATGAGCAGTTCTTC. The full variable domain, completed using reference TRBV9 and TRBJ2-1, is DSGVTQTPKHLITATGQRVTLRCSPRSGDLSVYWYQQSLDQGLQFLIQYYNGEERAKGNILERFSAQQFPDLHSELNLSSLELGDSALYFCASSVGVGTSGGAHEQFFGPGTRLTVL.